One and the same sample provided the 6 T cell receptor beta chains below, sequenced in a study of blood T cell repertoires in COVID-19. Repertoires were generated with immunoSEQ multiplex PCR, while TCRdb's copy carries only in-frame clones and drops some. This sample has around 400,000 clones, with approximately 89% found just once. Sequencing used peripheral blood. These receptors were collected from a woman under 40 with COVID-19, enrolled during active disease.

The chain couples TRBV4-1 to TRBJ2-7, with 10 positions matching TRBD2. The germline gives CDR1 MGHRA, CDR2 YSYEKL. V dropped 2 bases and J dropped 6; count of bases not matched to a gene: 7. CDR3 length: 15 amino acids. DNA for the CDR3: TGCGCCAGCAGCCAAAGGACTAGCGGAGTCGTCGAGCAGTACTTC. Amino acids: CASSQRTSGVVEQYF.

This chain uses TRBV28 with TRBJ2-7; D uncertain. Deletions cut 6 bases from V and 6 bases from J, with 9 bases between. Per the germline V gene, CDR1 is MDHEN and CDR2 is SYDVKM. The CDR3 contains 11 residues. The CDR3 bases are TGTGCCAGCAGGACCCCGGGCGAGCAGTACTTC. It translates to CASRTPGEQYF. Filled out from reference TRBV28 and TRBJ2-7, the complete variable domain reads DVKVTQSSRYLVKRTGEKVFLECVQDMDHENMFWYRQDPGLGLRLIYFSYDVKMKEKGDIPEGYSVSREKKERFSLILESASTNQTSMYLCASRTPGEQYFGPGTRLTVT.

V is TRBV20-1 and J is TRBJ1-4; 7 bases match TRBD1. J lost 7 bases, V lost 3 bases, and 5 bases had no gene match. This CDR3 has 13 amino acids. Germline loops: CDR1 DFQATT, CDR2 SNEGSKA (reference sequence). The CDR3 sequence is CSASSGGGEKLFF. CDR3 DNA: TGCAGTGCTAGTTCAGGGGGAGGTGAAAAACTGTTTTTT.

This chain links TRBV24-1 with TRBJ2-1; no clear D gene. This CDR3 region has 16 residues. Germline V gene sequence: CDR1 KGHDR, CDR2 SFDVKD. V shed 5 bases and J shed 4 bases, with 17 bases lying between them. CDR3: CATSAGPTLRYNEQFF. Written as DNA, the CDR3 is TGTGCCACCAGTGCGGGTCCTACCCTGCGTTACAATGAGCAGTTCTTC.

V is TRBV28 and J is TRBJ1-1; TRBD1 is a possible D gene (6 bases). From germline, CDR1 is MDHEN and CDR2 SYDVKM. The length of the CDR3 is 16 residues. V was clipped by 5 bases and J by 2 bases, with 18 bases between them. CDR3 sequence (DNA): TGTGCCAGCAGTGGGGTAGGGGGGGCGTATAACACTGAAGCTTTCTTT. The encoded protein is CASSGVGGAYNTEAFF.

The genes are TRBV18 and TRBJ2-2, with D possibly matching TRBD1 (6 bases). CDR1 and CDR2 from the germline V gene are KGHSH and LQKENI. The CDR3 is 16 amino acids. V lost 6 bases, J lost 3 bases, and 17 bases lay in between. CDR3 region: CASSQNRVSDTGELFF. The DNA for the CDR3 is TGTGCCAGCTCGCAGAACAGGGTTTCGGACACCGGGGAGCTGTTTTTT.